This entry is about one T cell receptor beta chain. Antigen: not known. Losses at the gene ends were 4 bases for V and 2 bases for J; bases not matched to a gene: 1. This CDR3 is built from 14 residues. Germline V gene lookup returns CDR1 SQVTM and CDR2 ANQGSEA. The PCR contained 60 Vbeta and 13 Jbeta primers. The table came from immunoSEQ multiplex PCR; TCRdb's copy has only in-frame clones and leaves some out. There are 85,000 to 120,000 clones in the sample; 75% occur only once, and around 3% lies in the top ten. This sample is part of a study of cytomegalovirus exposure and HLA in healthy donors. Study-level information: T cells numbering about 200 million yielded 95 million to 140 million unique TCR beta sequences in an earlier analysis. Study-wide results and limits: TCR beta V- and J-gene trimming, according to a later analysis, was linked to a missense DCLRE1C variant. A few of the chains that were CMV-associated were confirmed in vitro to be specific for CMV antigens.

This chain joins TRBV29-1 and TRBJ1-5, with 11 bases fitting TRBD1. This clonotype was sampled from a male donor in good health and CMV-seropositive. Sequences were obtained from PBMCs. CDR3 DNA sequence: TGCAGCGTTGGGGACAGGGGGGGCAATCAGCCCCAGCATTTT. Its protein product is CSVGDRGGNQPQHF.